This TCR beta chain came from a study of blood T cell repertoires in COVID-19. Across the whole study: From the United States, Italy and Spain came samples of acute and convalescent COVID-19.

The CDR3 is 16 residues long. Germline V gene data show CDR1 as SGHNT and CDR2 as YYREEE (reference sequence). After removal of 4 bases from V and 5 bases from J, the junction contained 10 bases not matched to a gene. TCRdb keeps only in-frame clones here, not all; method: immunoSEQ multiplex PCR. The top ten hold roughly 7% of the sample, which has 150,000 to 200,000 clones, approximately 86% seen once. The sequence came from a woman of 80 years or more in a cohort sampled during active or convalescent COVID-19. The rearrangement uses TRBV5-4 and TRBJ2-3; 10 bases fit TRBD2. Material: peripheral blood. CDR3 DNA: TGTGCCAGCAGCCCAGAACTAGCGGGGAACCTAGATACGCAGTATTTT. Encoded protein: CASSPELAGNLDTQYF.